This T cell receptor (beta chain) appears in the sequencing data of a study of liver allograft versus peripheral blood T cells. Overall study context: Intrahepatic T cell receptor repertoires from transplanted livers were compared against repertoires in recipients' peripheral blood.

V dropped 5 bases and J dropped 10; count of bases not matched to a gene: 5. This CDR3 has 14 amino acids. Turning to this clonotype: Its antigen is unidentified.

Broader study findings: Intragraft liver T cell receptor repertoires reportedly differed from peripheral blood repertoires.

TCRdb reanalysed the reads using MiXCR and keeps one entry per CDR3 protein. The sample includes 900 to 1,300 distinct CDR3 sequences, roughly 19% of them seen just once. This chain connects TRBV12-3 or TRBV12-4 to TRBJ1-6; 10 nucleotides agree with TRBD1. The TCR was taken from a human patient who had a liver transplant. Some T cells may be graft donor cells. The CDR3 bases are TGTGCCAGCAGTCCGGGACAGGGGACGTCACCCCTCCACTTT. Amino acids: CASSPGQGTSPLHF.